This T cell receptor (beta chain) was obtained from a study of blood T cells in healthy people across ages. A J-beta primer mix and a sample-barcoded 5' primer were used in a second PCR of about 7 to 12 cycles. Each of the cDNA molecules was tagged by a template-switch adaptor with 12 random nucleotides. TCRdb called the 5' RACE reads again in MiXCR, with one record for every CDR3 protein. In the table there are about 800,000 distinct CDR3 sequences, about 25% of which are singletons. CDR3 size: 14 residues. The ends were cut back, 4 bases at V and 2 bases at J, with 11 bases in the middle. These sequences were also reported in another study, on T cells of mothers and their children. This second report adds: Reads obtained per mother exceeded 10 million TCR beta CDR3 reads, with 2.5 million to 3.5 million obtained per child.

This TCR derives from a boy aged 5-17 years in good health. The material sequenced was blood. The chain recombines TRBV12-3 or TRBV12-4 with TRBJ1-1; a weak D match, TRBD1 (5 bases). This CDR3 is CASSSTTVNTEAFF. The CDR3 DNA reads as TGTGCCAGCAGTTCCACGACAGTTAACACTGAAGCTTTCTTT.